What follows are 29 T cell receptor beta chains derived from one specimen sequenced in a study of shared clonotypes between healthy human individuals. Here immunoSEQ multiplex PCR was the method, and the copy in TCRdb shows in-frame clones only, minus some. Of about 2.3 million clones detected, 85% to 95% appear once; the ten largest clones hold 0.3% to 0.4%. Input material: naive CD4+ T cells from PBMCs. The subset is: CD45RA+ positively selected. Receptor source: a man aged 18 to 30 in good health. Some clones in this sample may be carry-over from other donors' samples.

The CDR3, as DNA: TGTGCCTGGAGTCCGACTAGCGGGAACAATGAGCAGTTCTTC. It yields the protein CAWSPTSGNNEQFF. The J gene is TRBJ2-1, the V gene TRBV30, with 11 bases that match TRBD2. The CDR3 sequence is 14 residues long. Germline V gives CDR1 GTSNPN, CDR2 SVGIG (reference sequence). With 2 bases clipped from V and 5 bases from J, the junction kept 2 bases outside the gene matches.

The CDR3 DNA is TGTGCCAGCAGTATGGAAAAGCGGGAGCCCCGGGGTACGCAGTATTTT. It encodes CASSMEKREPRGTQYF. V and J are TRBV28 and TRBJ2-3, with 8 bases fitting TRBD2. This CDR3 is 16 amino acids long. Trimming removed 5 bases from V and 8 bases from J; junction bases left unmatched: 15. Germline loops: CDR1 MDHEN, CDR2 SYDVKM. The entire variable domain, with the rest obtained from reference TRBV28 and TRBJ2-3, is as follows: DVKVTQSSRYLVKRTGEKVFLECVQDMDHENMFWYRQDPGLGLRLIYFSYDVKMKEKGDIPEGYSVSREKKERFSLILESASTNQTSMYLCASSMEKREPRGTQYFGPGTRLTVL.

This rearrangement joins TRBV4-1 to TRBJ1-2; the D is unclear. This CDR3 spans 16 amino acids. Germline V gene lookup returns CDR1 MGHRA and CDR2 YSYEKL. Trimming removed 3 bases from V and 3 bases from J, with 17 bases in between. CDR3 coding DNA: TGCGCCAGCAGCCAGCAGACCGGAAGAGTGGACTATGGCTACACCTTC. Translation gives CASSQQTGRVDYGYTF.

The rearrangement joins TRBV5-1 to TRBJ1-5, with D unclear. Germline values: CDR1 SGHRS, CDR2 YFSETQ. The V and J ends lost 0 bases and 7 bases respectively, with 14 bases between them. The CDR3 runs 15 residues. The CDR3 loop reads CASSLESSLGQPQHF. The CDR3 DNA reads TGCGCCAGCAGCTTGGAGTCCTCCTTGGGGCAGCCCCAGCATTTT. The full variable domain, its missing parts supplied by reference TRBV5-1 and TRBJ1-5, is KAGVTQTPRYLIKTRGQQVTLSCSPISGHRSVSWYQQTPGQGLQFLFEYFSETQRNKGNFPGRFSGRQFSNSRSEMNVSTLELGDSALYLCASSLESSLGQPQHFGDGTRLSIL.

J is TRBJ2-3 and V is TRBV11-3; D may be TRBD2 (6 bases). Trimming took 4 bases from V and 4 from J, leaving 9 bases between them. Germline lookup yields CDR1 SGHNT and CDR2 YENEEA. The CDR3 runs 13 residues. In nucleotides, the CDR3 is TGTGCCAGCAGCTCCTCGGGGGCAGATACGCAGTATTTT. This translates into CASSSSGADTQYF.

This clone was found a few times. This specimen includes other DNA sequences encoding the same CDR3. This chain uses TRBV7-2 with TRBJ2-3; D is unresolved. CDR3 length: 14 amino acids. Germline-derived CDR1 and CDR2 are SGHTA and FQGNSA. V lost 5 bases to trimming and J lost 4 bases, with 13 bases between them. The CDR3 DNA is TGTGCCAGCAGCCCCCGCCCGGGCCCAGATACGCAGTATTTT. This sequence encodes CASSPRPGPDTQYF.

This sequence joins TRBV5-1 and TRBJ1-2; possibly TRBD1 for D (5 bases). The germline V gene encodes CDR1 SGHRS and CDR2 YFSETQ. The CDR3 spans 15 residues. The V end was cut by 0 bases, the J end by 8 bases, with 17 bases between. CDR3 protein: CASSLGGTQTSGYTF. CDR3 sequence (DNA): TGCGCCAGCAGCTTGGGAGGGACGCAGACCTCCGGCTACACCTTC.

CDR3 region: CASSESLRNYGYTF. In DNA form, the CDR3 reads TGTGCCAGCAGTGAATCGCTCCGGAACTATGGCTACACCTTC. The chain is built from TRBV6-1 and TRBJ1-2; D is unresolved. V shed 2 bases and J shed 2 bases, with 9 bases lying between them. The germline CDR1 and CDR2 sequences are MNHNS and SASEGT. The CDR3 contains 14 residues.

V is TRBV7-3 and J is TRBJ2-5, with 9 bases aligning to TRBD2. The CDR3 is 14 amino acids. Per germline, CDR1 SGHTA and CDR2 FQGTGA. V shed 5 bases and J 5 bases; nucleotides not matched to a gene: 6. This CDR3 reads CASSISGRGETQYF. In nucleotides, the CDR3 is TGTGCCAGCAGCATTAGCGGGAGAGGGGAGACCCAGTACTTC. The variable domain in full, with the rest retrieved from reference TRBV7-3 and TRBJ2-5, is GAGVSQTPSNKVTEKGKYVELRCDPISGHTALYWYRQSLGQGPEFLIYFQGTGAADDSGLPNDRFFAVRPEGSVSTLKIQRTERGDSAVYLCASSISGRGETQYFGPGTRLLVL.

The rearrangement links TRBV29-1 to TRBJ1-1; D is possibly TRBD1 (6 bases). The germline gives CDR1 SQVTM, CDR2 ANQGSEA. The CDR3 runs to 13 residues. Trimming stripped 6 bases from V and 3 bases from J, with 14 bases between. CDR3 sequence (DNA): TGCAGCGTCGAGACATACAGGGACACTGAAGCTTTCTTT. It translates to CSVETYRDTEAFF.

The V gene is TRBV27, the J gene TRBJ2-2; D gene unclear. The CDR3 has 15 residues. Germline V gene lookup returns CDR1 MNHEY and CDR2 SMNVEV (reference sequence). V was cut by 1 base and J by 0 bases, with 6 bases left in between. The chain's CDR3 is CASSLYTANTGELFF. CDR3 DNA sequence: TGTGCCAGCAGTTTATACACAGCGAACACCGGGGAGCTGTTTTTT.

The gene calls are TRBV27 and TRBJ2-5, with D possibly TRBD2 on 6 matching bases. V was trimmed by 1 base and J by 1 base, leaving 13 bases between them. The CDR3 runs 16 residues. CDR1 is MNHEY, CDR2 SMNVEV, per germline (reference sequence). The CDR3 nucleotides read TGTGCCAGCAGTTTATTGGGTGGGGGGACCCAAGAGACCCAGTACTTC. Its protein product is CASSLLGGGTQETQYF.

The J gene is TRBJ2-7, the V gene TRBV5-6, with 8 bases fitting TRBD1. In germline, CDR1 is SGHDT, CDR2 YYEEEE. The CDR3 extends over 14 amino acids. V lost 6 bases and J lost 2; bases outside the gene matches: 7. For the CDR3, the DNA is TGTGCCAGCACGAAGGACAGGGACACCTACGAGCAGTACTTC. Protein: CASTKDRDTYEQYF.

This clone has just one count. The V and J genes are TRBV29-1 and TRBJ2-4, with 7 bases matching TRBD1. The CDR3 consists of 13 residues. Germline-derived CDR1 and CDR2 are SQVTM and ANQGSEA. V was pared by 3 bases and J by 9 bases, with 8 bases of the junction left unmatched. The CDR3 protein is CSVDTGESRIQYF. As DNA, the CDR3 is TGCAGCGTTGATACAGGGGAGAGTCGCATTCAGTACTTC. Filled out from reference TRBV29-1 and TRBJ2-4, the complete variable domain reads SAVISQKPSRDICQRGTSLTIQCQVDSQVTMMFWYRQQPGQSLTLIATANQGSEATYESGFVIDKFPISRPNLTFSTLTVSNMSPEDSSIYLCSVDTGESRIQYFGAGTRLSVL.

About this clone: Other DNA sequences in this specimen translate into the identical CDR3. The CDR3: CASSPGTDTQYF. CDR3 nucleotides: TGTGCCAGCAGCCCTGGCACAGATACGCAGTATTTT. The chain combines TRBV7-3 with TRBJ2-3, with no clear D. The CDR3 totals 12 residues. The V gene lost 5 bases and the J gene lost 1 base, with 4 bases spanning the gap. CDR1 is SGHTA and CDR2 is FQGTGA in the germline V gene.

The V and J genes are TRBV6-1 and TRBJ2-7; 9 bases agree with TRBD1. The junction had 16 bases not matched to a gene; V was cut back by 1 base and J by 0 bases. The CDR3 is made up of 20 amino acids. Germline V gives CDR1 MNHNS, CDR2 SASEGT. The CDR3 nucleotides are TGTGCCAGCAGTGAAGTACCCAATCCGTTCCGGGACAGGGTCTCCTACGAGCAGTACTTC. Its translation: CASSEVPNPFRDRVSYEQYF.

This clone was seen a handful of times. Distinct nucleotide sequences in the sample also encode this CDR3. This chain uses TRBV5-4 with TRBJ2-7; 7 nucleotides align to TRBD2. This CDR3 has 12 residues. V trimming: 0 bases; J trimming: 6 bases; junction bases outside the gene matches: 0. CDR1 and CDR2 (germline): SGHNT, YYREEE (reference sequence). CDR3 DNA sequence: TGTGCCAGCAGCTTGGGGGAGGGCGAGCAGTACTTC. Translated: CASSLGEGEQYF. Variable domain in full (rest from reference TRBV5-4 and TRBJ2-7): ETGVTQSPTHLIKTRGQQVTLRCSSQSGHNTVSWYQQALGQGPQFIFQYYREEENGRGNFPPRFSGLQFPNYSSELNVNALELDDSALYLCASSLGEGEQYFGPGTRLTVT.

The rearrangement links TRBV11-2 to TRBJ2-7; D possibly corresponds to TRBD2 (6 bases). The CDR3 has 15 amino acids. Trimming took 5 bases from V and 2 from J, leaving 16 bases between them. Germline V gene lookup returns CDR1 SGHAT and CDR2 FQNNGV. The CDR3 spells CASSRVGGGAYEQYF. Here the CDR3 DNA reads TGTGCCAGCAGCCGAGTTGGCGGCGGGGCCTACGAGCAGTACTTC.

A single count supports this clone. This sequence joins TRBV7-2 and TRBJ2-7; 10 bases line up with TRBD2. The length of the CDR3 is 16 residues. V trimming: 2 bases; J trimming: 0 bases; junction bases outside the gene matches: 4. Per germline, CDR1 SGHTA and CDR2 FQGNSA. In DNA, the CDR3 is TGTGCCAGCAGCTTACCGGGACTAGCGAGCTCCTACGAGCAGTACTTC. Its protein is CASSLPGLASSYEQYF.

V gene TRBV6-6 combines with J gene TRBJ1-1; no definite D call. The length of the CDR3 is 11 residues. Trimming shortened V by 6 bases and J by 7 bases, and 9 bases separated the two germline ends. CDR1 is MNHNY and CDR2 is SVGAGI in the germline V gene (reference sequence). This chain's CDR3 is CASRWTGEAFF. The CDR3 DNA is TGTGCCAGCAGATGGACGGGTGAAGCTTTCTTT.

Regarding this clone: Other nucleotide sequences in the sample specify the same CDR3. The chain employs TRBV19 and TRBJ1-1; tentatively, D is TRBD1 (6 bases). Deletions cut 2 bases from V and 4 bases from J, with 8 bases between. The length of the CDR3 is 13 residues. Germline lookup yields CDR1 LNHDA and CDR2 SQIVND (reference sequence). In DNA form, the CDR3 reads TGTGCCAGTAGTATAAGGGGGAGCACTGAAGCTTTCTTT. Translation: CASSIRGSTEAFF.

V and J are TRBV9 and TRBJ1-2; 10 bases line up with TRBD1. This CDR3 is 16 amino acids long. The germline gives CDR1 SGDLS, CDR2 YYNGEE. V shed 3 bases and J 4 bases; nucleotides not matched to a gene: 9. CDR3 loop: CASSDPGQGRGYGYTF. For the CDR3, the DNA is TGTGCCAGCAGCGACCCGGGACAGGGGAGGGGCTATGGCTACACCTTC. Looking up the rest from reference TRBV9 and TRBJ1-2 gives the full variable domain: DSGVTQTPKHLITATGQRVTLRCSPRSGDLSVYWYQQSLDQGLQFLIQYYNGEERAKGNILERFSAQQFPDLHSELNLSSLELGDSALYFCASSDPGQGRGYGYTFGSGTRLTVV.

The rearrangement links TRBV1 to TRBJ2-4; no check of the table's D call, TRBD2, against the DNA was made. TRBV1 is a pseudogene locus. The CDR3 is 16 amino acids. The CDR3 DNA reads TGCACCAGCAGCCAAGAGCGGAGCGTAGCCAAAAACATTCAGTACTTC. Protein: CTSSQERSVAKNIQYF.

CDR3 protein: CASSHPPSGRVIKNIQYF. In nucleotides, the CDR3 is TGTGCCAGCAGCCACCCCCCCAGCGGGAGGGTTATCAAAAACATTCAGTACTTC. The chain joins TRBV4-2 to TRBJ2-4; TRBD2 agrees at 10 bases. Unmatched junction bases numbered 11, after V lost 3 bases and J lost 3 bases. Germline loops: CDR1 LGHNA, CDR2 YNFKEQ. The CDR3 extends over 18 amino acids.

The rearrangement uses TRBV11-2 and TRBJ2-5; D is perhaps TRBD1 or TRBD2 (5 bases each). CDR1 is SGHAT, CDR2 FQNNGV, per germline. CDR3 length: 16 amino acids. V lost 1 base and J 0 bases, leaving 12 bases between the germline ends. The CDR3 protein is CASSLVRGEYQETQYF. The CDR3 DNA reads TGTGCCAGCAGCTTAGTGAGGGGCGAGTACCAAGAGACCCAGTACTTC.

The V gene is TRBV7-8, the J gene TRBJ2-7; D gene unclear. The CDR3 runs 13 residues. V was pared by 1 base and J by 3 bases, with 7 bases between. Per the germline V gene, CDR1 is SGHVS and CDR2 is FQNEAQ. CDR3 nucleotide sequence: TGTGCCAGCAGCTTAGGACAAAACTACGAGCAGTACTTC. Translated, it gives CASSLGQNYEQYF.

This rearrangement joins TRBV7-3 to TRBJ2-1; weak D call: TRBD2 (5 bases). Trimming took off 5 bases at V and 7 bases at J, with 15 bases between the two ends. The CDR3 length is 14 residues. Germline V lookup: CDR1 SGHTA, CDR2 FQGTGA. The CDR3 region has the DNA TGTGCCAGCAGCCTACGGGCTAGCAGGAATGAGCAGTTCTTC. This codes for CASSLRASRNEQFF.

The chain links TRBV7-8 to TRBJ1-1; TRBD1 might be the D (6 bases). V lost 1 base to trimming and J lost 0 bases, with 12 bases between them. The CDR3 extends over 16 amino acids. Germline CDR1 reads SGHVS; CDR2 reads FQNEAQ. The CDR3 nucleotides read TGTGCCAGCAGCTTAGGGGGGGCGGCATTGAACACTGAAGCTTTCTTT. This encodes CASSLGGAALNTEAFF.

The rearrangement links TRBV28 to TRBJ1-5; 7 bases match TRBD1. The germline V gene encodes CDR1 MDHEN and CDR2 SYDVKM. After removal of 8 bases from V and 0 bases from J, the junction contained 10 bases not matched to a gene. CDR3 size: 16 residues. CDR3 region: CASLTHRGGSNQPQHF. DNA of the CDR3: TGTGCCAGCCTCACACACAGGGGAGGTAGCAATCAGCCCCAGCATTTT.